Described below is a single TCR beta chain sequence and its context. Its antigen is undetermined. This sample is drawn from a study of blood T cells in healthy people across ages. Alongside a J-beta primer mix, a sample-barcoded 5' primer served in a second PCR lasting about 7 to 12 cycles. Each cDNA was tagged by a template-switch adaptor containing 12 random nucleotides. A single record per CDR3 protein comes from TCRdb applying MiXCR to the 5' RACE reads. The repertoire has approximately 290,000 distinct CDR3 sequences, 27% of them found once; the top ten carry 29%. General study results and limits: Age showed a roughly linear inverse relationship with TCR beta diversity per million T cells.

The TCR sequence derives from a woman aged 70-85 years in good health. The sample was blood.

CDR3 sequence (DNA): TGCGCCAGCAGCTTGACTAGCGGGGGGGCGTCTTACAATGAGCAGTTCTTC. Translated, it gives CASSLTSGGASYNEQFF. V gene TRBV5-1 combines with J gene TRBJ2-1, with 13 bases identical to TRBD2. This CDR3 has 17 residues. Trimming took 1 base from V and 4 from J; bases not matched to a gene: 5. In germline, CDR1 is SGHRS, CDR2 YFSETQ.